What follows is one T cell receptor beta chain and its context. Different DNA sequences within this sample yield the same CDR3. The sample originates from a study of control samples from healthy donors and cancer patients. Clones were sequenced by immunoSEQ multiplex PCR, and TCRdb holds only the in-frame ones, with some missing. The table lists about 140,000 clones, around nine tenths of them singletons. The CDR3 has 13 residues. The germline V gene encodes CDR1 SGHAT and CDR2 FQNNGV. With 4 bases removed from V and 2 bases from J, the gap between germline ends came to 9 bases. Sample: blood. This chain uses TRBV11-2 with TRBJ2-7, with a weak D call TRBD1 (6 bases). The sequence was obtained from a young woman in good health. The CDR3 bases are TGTGCCAGCAGCTCAGGACAGACCTACGAGCAGTACTTC. This encodes CASSSGQTYEQYF.